These T cell receptor beta chains were read from a single sample in a study of neurological immune-mediated disorders. Using its own MiXCR run on the 5' RACE reads, TCRdb lists one record per CDR3 protein. The sample records 66,000 or so distinct CDR3 sequences, 3% to 3.5% being singletons. What was sequenced was PBMCs. These receptors came from a man aged 35 to 55 with multiple sclerosis. Each CDR3 is given with its conserved first and last residue. The D gene is left open where the match is weak. Size is stated as once, few, many or a size class.

abundance	v_gene	d_gene	j_gene	CDR3nt	CDR3aa
many	TRBV7-9	NA	TRBJ1-2	TGTGCCAGCAGCTATCTTTGGGGCTACACCTTC	CASSYLWGYTF
many	TRBV5-1	NA	TRBJ2-5	TGCGCCAGCAGCTTTGATTCGGGGGTAGAGACCCAGTACTTC	CASSFDSGVETQYF
many	TRBV5-1	TRBD1	TRBJ2-7	TGCGCCAGCAGCTTGGGGGGGACAGAGACCTACGAGCAGTACTTC	CASSLGGTETYEQYF
few	TRBV5-1	NA	TRBJ2-4	TGCGCCAGCAGCCGCCCGGAGGGTGGGGTGAACATTCAGTACTTC	CASSRPEGGVNIQYF
many	TRBV5-1	TRBD2	TRBJ2-1	TGCGCCAGCAGCCTAGCGGGGGTCGCCATAAATGAGCAGTTCTTC	CASSLAGVAINEQFF
many	TRBV3-1	TRBD1	TRBJ2-7	TGTGCCAGCAGCCCTGGGACAGGGGGAGTCGAGCAGTACTTC	CASSPGTGGVEQYF
many	TRBV5-1	NA	TRBJ1-4	TGCGCCAGCAGCGCGCGGCACACGGGAAATGAAAAACTGTTTTTT	CASSARHTGNEKLFF
few	TRBV11-2	NA	TRBJ1-1	TGTGCCAGCAGAGGAGTCAGGGTTAACACTGAAGCTTTCTTT	CASRGVRVNTEAFF
many	TRBV3-1	NA	TRBJ2-7	TGTGCCAGCAGCCCGGATCCGGGACGATCCTACGAGCAGTACTTC	CASSPDPGRSYEQYF
many	TRBV5-1	TRBD1	TRBJ1-2	TGCGCCAGCAGCTTGGGGCCGGCAGGGGGCGATGGCTACACCTTC	CASSLGPAGGDGYTF
many	TRBV20-1	TRBD1	TRBJ2-1	TGCAGTGCCTCGGGAGACAGGGGTTACAATGAGCAGTTCTTC	CSASGDRGYNEQFF
many	TRBV12-3/TRBV12-4	NA	TRBJ1-5	TGTGCCGTAGGGGGTGGACAGCCCCAGCATTTT	CAVGGGQPQHF
many	TRBV12-3/TRBV12-4	NA	TRBJ2-5	TGTGCCAGCAGTCCGGGACAACACCAAGAGACCCAGTACTTC	CASSPGQHQETQYF
many	TRBV7-3	NA	TRBJ2-1	TGTGCCAGCAGCCTAGGGCGGGACAATGAGCAGTTCTTC	CASSLGRDNEQFF
many	TRBV10-2	TRBD1	TRBJ2-1	TGCGCCAGCAGAGCGGGACAGGGGGTGTACAATGAGCAGTTCTTC	CASRAGQGVYNEQFF
many	TRBV4-1	NA	TRBJ1-3	TGCGCCAGCAGCCAAGAGTCCGTTTACTCTGGAAACACCATATATTTT	CASSQESVYSGNTIYF
few	TRBV29-1	TRBD2	TRBJ2-5	TGCAGCGTTGAGAAGCGGGGGGCGATCCAAGAGACCCAGTACTTC	CSVEKRGAIQETQYF
many	TRBV20-1	TRBD2	TRBJ2-5	TGCAGTGCTAGCGGGGGGGCCGGAGAGACCCAGTACTTC	CSASGGAGETQYF
many	TRBV12-3/TRBV12-4	TRBD1	TRBJ1-6	TGTGCCAGCAGTTTCCGGCAGGGGGCGATGGATTCACCCCTCCACTTT	CASSFRQGAMDSPLHF
many	TRBV5-1	NA	TRBJ2-1	TGCGCCAGCAGCCTCCAGGGGGGAGGGGTCAATGAGCAGTTCTTC	CASSLQGGGVNEQFF
many	TRBV5-1	NA	TRBJ1-2	TGCGCCAGCAGCTTGGAGGTTGAGCAGGGGATGAACACCTTC	CASSLEVEQGMNTF
few	TRBV18	TRBD1	TRBJ2-7	TGTGCCAGCTCACCCGGACAGGTTATCTCCTACGAGCAGTACTTC	CASSPGQVISYEQYF
many	TRBV29-1	TRBD1	TRBJ1-1	TGCAGCGCTACAGGGGGCGCGGACACTGAAGCTTTCTTT	CSATGGADTEAFF
many	TRBV7-6	NA	TRBJ2-1	TGTGCCAGCAGCTTAGTGGGAAACAATGAGCAGTTCTTC	CASSLVGNNEQFF
many	TRBV7-2	NA	TRBJ1-1	TGTGCCAGCAGCCCCCCATGGAAGAACACTGAAGCTTTCTTT	CASSPPWKNTEAFF
many	TRBV20-1	TRBD1	TRBJ1-4	TGCAGTGCTAGAGATCCCCGGACAGGGCTATATGAAAAACTGTTTTTT	CSARDPRTGLYEKLFF
few	TRBV18	TRBD1	TRBJ2-3	TGTGCCAGCTCACCTGGGACAGGGGGAGATACGCAGTATTTT	CASSPGTGGDTQYF
many	TRBV6-5	TRBD1	TRBJ1-1	TGTGCCAGCAGTTTCCGTACAGGGGGGGGCACTGAAGCTTTCTTT	CASSFRTGGGTEAFF
many	TRBV7-2	TRBD1	TRBJ1-2	TGTGCCAGCAGCTTATTTGAGGGGGCTGTCTATGGCTACACCTTC	CASSLFEGAVYGYTF
many	TRBV7-2	TRBD2	TRBJ2-7	TGTGCCAGCAGCTTAAGGGGACGAAGCGGGATGGTGGGAAGGTCCTACGAGCAGTACTTC	CASSLRGRSGMVGRSYEQYF
many	TRBV20-1	TRBD1	TRBJ2-3	TGCAGCGCACCGGGACAGTACACAGATACGCAGTATTTT	CSAPGQYTDTQYF
many	TRBV25-1	NA	TRBJ2-7	TGTGCCAGCAGTGACGGGACCTTCTCCTACGAGCAGTACTTC	CASSDGTFSYEQYF
many	TRBV7-9	NA	TRBJ1-4	TGTGCCAGCAGCCCTAGTTCTGGACTCGAAAAACTGTTTTTT	CASSPSSGLEKLFF
few	TRBV14	TRBD1	TRBJ1-1	TGTGCCAGCAGCCATGACCCCGGGACAGGGACTGAAGCTTTCTTT	CASSHDPGTGTEAFF
few	TRBV29-1	NA	TRBJ1-1	TGCAGCGTGCCCCTCGGGGATGGAAACACTGAAGCTTTCTTT	CSVPLGDGNTEAFF
few	TRBV5-1	TRBD1	TRBJ1-1	TGCGCCAGCAGCGCAACTGGGACAGCATTAGGCACTGAAGCTTTCTTT	CASSATGTALGTEAFF
medium-sized	TRBV25-1	NA	TRBJ2-1	TGTGCCAGCAGTGAAGCCAGAAGCAAGTTCTTC	CASSEARSKFF